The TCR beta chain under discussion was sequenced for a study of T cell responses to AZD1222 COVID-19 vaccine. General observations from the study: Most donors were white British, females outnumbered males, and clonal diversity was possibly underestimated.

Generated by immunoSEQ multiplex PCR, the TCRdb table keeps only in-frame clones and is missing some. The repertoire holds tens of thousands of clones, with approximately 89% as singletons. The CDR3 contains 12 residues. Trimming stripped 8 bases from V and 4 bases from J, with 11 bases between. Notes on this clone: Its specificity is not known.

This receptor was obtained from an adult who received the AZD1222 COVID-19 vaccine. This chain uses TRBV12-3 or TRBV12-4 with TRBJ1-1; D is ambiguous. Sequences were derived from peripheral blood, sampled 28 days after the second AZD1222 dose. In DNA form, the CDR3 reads TGTGCCAGCTCAAGGAGGAGCACTGAAGCTTTCTTT. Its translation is CASSRRSTEAFF.